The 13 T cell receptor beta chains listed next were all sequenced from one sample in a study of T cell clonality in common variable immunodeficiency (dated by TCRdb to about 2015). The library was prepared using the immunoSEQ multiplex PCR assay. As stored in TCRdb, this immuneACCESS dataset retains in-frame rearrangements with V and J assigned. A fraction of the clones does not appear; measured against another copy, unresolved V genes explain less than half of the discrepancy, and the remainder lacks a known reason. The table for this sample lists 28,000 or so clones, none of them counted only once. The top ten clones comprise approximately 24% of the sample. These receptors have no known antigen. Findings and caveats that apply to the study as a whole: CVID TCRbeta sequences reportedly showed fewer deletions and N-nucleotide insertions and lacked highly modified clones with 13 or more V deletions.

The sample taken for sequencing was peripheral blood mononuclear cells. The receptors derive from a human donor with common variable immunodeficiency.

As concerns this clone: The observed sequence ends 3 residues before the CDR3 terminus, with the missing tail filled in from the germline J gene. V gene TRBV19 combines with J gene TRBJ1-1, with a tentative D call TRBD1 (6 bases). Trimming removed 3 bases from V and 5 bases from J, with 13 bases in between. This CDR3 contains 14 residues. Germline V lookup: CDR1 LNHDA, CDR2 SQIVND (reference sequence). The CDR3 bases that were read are TGTGCCAGTAGTATGGACAGTTCGGGGACTGAA. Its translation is CASSMDSSGTE. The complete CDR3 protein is CASSMDSSGTEAFF.

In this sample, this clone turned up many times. The covered CDR3 bases are TGTGCCAGCAGTTCCGGGACAGGTATTGAAAAA. It yields the protein CASSSGTGIEK. The complete CDR3 reads CASSSGTGIEKLFF. V usage is TRBV2 and J usage is TRBJ1-4; the match to TRBD1 covers 8 bases. The CDR3 is cut off 3 residues early in the read; its end comes from the germline J gene. The germline gives CDR1 SNHLY, CDR2 FYNNEI. J was trimmed by 7 bases and V by 5 bases; bases with no gene match: 6. The CDR3 runs 14 residues.

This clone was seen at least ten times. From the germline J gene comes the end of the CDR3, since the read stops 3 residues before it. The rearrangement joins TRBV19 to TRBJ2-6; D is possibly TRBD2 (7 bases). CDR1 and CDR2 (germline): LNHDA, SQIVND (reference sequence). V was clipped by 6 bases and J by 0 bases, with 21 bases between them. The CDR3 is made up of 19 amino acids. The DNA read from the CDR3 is TGTGCCAGTAGAGGGGGGGGAAATAGGGGCCGCTCTGGGGCCAACGTC. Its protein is CASRGGGNRGRSGANV. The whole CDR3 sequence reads CASRGGGNRGRSGANVLTF. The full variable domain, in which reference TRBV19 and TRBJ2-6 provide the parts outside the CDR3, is DGGITQSPKYLFRKEGQNVTLSCEQNLNHDAMYWYRQDPGQGLRLIYYSQIVNDFQKGDIAEGYSVSREKKESFPLTVTSAQKNPTAFYLCASRGGGNRGRSGANVLTFGAGSRLTVL.

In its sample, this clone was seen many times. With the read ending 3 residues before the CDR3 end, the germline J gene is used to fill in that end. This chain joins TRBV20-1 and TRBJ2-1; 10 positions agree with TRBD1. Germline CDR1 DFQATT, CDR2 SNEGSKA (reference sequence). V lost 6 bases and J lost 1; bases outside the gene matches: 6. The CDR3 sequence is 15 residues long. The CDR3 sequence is CSAPTGQGSYNEQFF. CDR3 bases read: TGCAGTGCCCCGACGGGACAGGGGTCCTACAATGAG.

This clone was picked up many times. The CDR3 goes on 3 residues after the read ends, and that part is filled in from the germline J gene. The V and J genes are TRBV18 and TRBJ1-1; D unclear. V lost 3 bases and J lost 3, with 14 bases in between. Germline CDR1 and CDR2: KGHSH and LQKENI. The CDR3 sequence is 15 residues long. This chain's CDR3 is CASSPQTKWDTEAFF. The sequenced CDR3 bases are TGTGCCAGCTCACCCCAGACAAAGTGGGACACTGAA.

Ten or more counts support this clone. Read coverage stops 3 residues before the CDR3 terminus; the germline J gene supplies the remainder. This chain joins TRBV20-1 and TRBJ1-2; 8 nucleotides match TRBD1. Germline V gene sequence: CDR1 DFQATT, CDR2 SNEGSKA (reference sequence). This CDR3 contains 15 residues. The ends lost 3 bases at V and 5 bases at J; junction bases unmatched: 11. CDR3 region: CSARSPGQETYGYTF. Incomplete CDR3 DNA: TGCAGTGCTAGGAGCCCGGGACAGGAGACTTATGGC.

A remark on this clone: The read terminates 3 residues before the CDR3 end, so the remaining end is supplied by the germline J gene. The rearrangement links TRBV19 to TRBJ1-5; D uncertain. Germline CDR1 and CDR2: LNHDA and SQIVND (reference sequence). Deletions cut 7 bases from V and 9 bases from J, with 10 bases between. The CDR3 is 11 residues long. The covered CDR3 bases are TGTGCCAGTAACGGCGAGGGGCCC. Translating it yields CASNGEGP. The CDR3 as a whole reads CASNGEGPQHF.

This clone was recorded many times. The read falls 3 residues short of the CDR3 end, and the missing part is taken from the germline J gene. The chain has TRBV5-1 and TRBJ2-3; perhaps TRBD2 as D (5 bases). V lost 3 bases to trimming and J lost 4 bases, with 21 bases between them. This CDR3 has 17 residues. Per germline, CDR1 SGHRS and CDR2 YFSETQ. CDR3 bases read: TGCGCCAGCAGCTCTTCCGTGGGCAGACTAAACCCAGATACG. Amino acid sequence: CASSSSVGRLNPDT. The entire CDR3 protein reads CASSSSVGRLNPDTQYF.

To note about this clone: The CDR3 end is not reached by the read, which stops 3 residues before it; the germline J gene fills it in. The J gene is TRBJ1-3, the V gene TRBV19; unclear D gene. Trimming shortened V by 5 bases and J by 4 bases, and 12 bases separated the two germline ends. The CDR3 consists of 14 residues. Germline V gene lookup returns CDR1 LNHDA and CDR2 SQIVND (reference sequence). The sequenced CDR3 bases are TGTGCCAGTAGTCCCTTGCCGGGGGGAAACACC. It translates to CASSPLPGGNT. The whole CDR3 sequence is CASSPLPGGNTIYF.

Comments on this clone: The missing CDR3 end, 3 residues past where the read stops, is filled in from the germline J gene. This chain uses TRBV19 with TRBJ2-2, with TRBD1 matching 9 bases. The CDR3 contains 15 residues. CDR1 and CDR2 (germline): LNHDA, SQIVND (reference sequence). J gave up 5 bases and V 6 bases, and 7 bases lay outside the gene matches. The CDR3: CASRVWDRVTGELFF. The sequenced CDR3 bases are TGTGCCAGTAGAGTGTGGGACAGGGTGACCGGGGAG.

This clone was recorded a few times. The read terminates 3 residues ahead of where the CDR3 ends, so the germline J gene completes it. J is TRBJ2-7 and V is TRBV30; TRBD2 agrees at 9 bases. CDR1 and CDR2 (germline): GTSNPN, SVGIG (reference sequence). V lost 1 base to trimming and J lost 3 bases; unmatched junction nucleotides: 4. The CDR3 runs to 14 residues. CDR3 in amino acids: CAWSGLAGSYEQYF. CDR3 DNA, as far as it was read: TGTGCCTGGAGTGGTCTAGCGGGGAGCTACGAG.

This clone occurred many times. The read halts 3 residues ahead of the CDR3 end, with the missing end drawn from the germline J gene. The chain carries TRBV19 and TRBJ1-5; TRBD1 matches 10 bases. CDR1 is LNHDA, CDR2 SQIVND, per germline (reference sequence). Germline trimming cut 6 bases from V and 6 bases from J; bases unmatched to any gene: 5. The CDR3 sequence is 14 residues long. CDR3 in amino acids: CASSRTGGVQPQHF. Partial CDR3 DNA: TGTGCCAGTAGCAGGACAGGGGGAGTTCAGCCC.

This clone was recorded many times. The CDR3 sequence is CASSWRGGTSTDTQYF. The part of the CDR3 DNA that was read is TGTGCCAGCAGCTGGCGGGGGGGGACTAGCACAGATACG. The chain joins TRBV7-3 to TRBJ2-3, with 9 positions matching TRBD2. The DNA ends 3 residues before the CDR3 does, and the rest of the CDR3 is filled in from the germline J gene. The germline CDR1 and CDR2 sequences are SGHTA and FQGTGA. Germline trimming cut 4 bases from V and 0 bases from J; bases unmatched to any gene: 5. The CDR3 extends over 16 amino acids.